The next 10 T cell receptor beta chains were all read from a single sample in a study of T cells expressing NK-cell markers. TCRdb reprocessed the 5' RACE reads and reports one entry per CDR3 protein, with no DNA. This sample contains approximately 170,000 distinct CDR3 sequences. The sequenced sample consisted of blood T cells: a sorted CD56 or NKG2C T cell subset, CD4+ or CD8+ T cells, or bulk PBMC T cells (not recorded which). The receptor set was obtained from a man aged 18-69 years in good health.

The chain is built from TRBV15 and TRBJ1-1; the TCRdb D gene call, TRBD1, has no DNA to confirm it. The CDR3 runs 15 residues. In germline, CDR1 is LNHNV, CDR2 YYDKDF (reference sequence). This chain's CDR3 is CATSREGGLNTEAFF.

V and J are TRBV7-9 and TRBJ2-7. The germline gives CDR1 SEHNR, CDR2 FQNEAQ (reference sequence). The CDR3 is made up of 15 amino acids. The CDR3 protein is CASSPPTGSTYEQYF.

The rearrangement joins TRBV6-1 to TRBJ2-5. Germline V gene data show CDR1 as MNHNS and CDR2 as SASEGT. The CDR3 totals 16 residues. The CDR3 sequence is CASSQFGWSLQETQYF.

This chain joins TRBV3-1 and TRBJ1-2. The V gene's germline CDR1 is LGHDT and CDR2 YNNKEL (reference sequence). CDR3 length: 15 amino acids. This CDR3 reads CASSQEVGGNYGYTF.

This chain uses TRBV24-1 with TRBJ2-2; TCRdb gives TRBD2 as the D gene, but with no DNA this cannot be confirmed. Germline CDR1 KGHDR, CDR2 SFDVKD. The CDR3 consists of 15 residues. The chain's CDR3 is CATSDLSLTSGELFF.

CDR3 region: CASRQRTTGELFF. This chain links TRBV12-3 or TRBV12-4 with TRBJ2-2. CDR3 length: 13 amino acids.

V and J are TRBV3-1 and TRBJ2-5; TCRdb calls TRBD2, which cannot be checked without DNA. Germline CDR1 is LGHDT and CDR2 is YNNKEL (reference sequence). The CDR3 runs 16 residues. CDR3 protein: CASSQEGLAVQETQYF.

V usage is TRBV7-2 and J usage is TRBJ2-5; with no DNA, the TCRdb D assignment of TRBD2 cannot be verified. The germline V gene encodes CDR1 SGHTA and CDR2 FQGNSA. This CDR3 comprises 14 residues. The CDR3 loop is CASSSAGWLETQYF. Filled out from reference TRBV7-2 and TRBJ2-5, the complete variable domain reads GAGVSQSPSNKVTEKGKDVELRCDPISGHTALYWYRQSLGQGLEFLIYFQGNSAPDKSGLPSDRFSAERTGGSVSTLTIQRTQQEDSAVYLCASSSAGWLETQYFGPGTRLLVL.

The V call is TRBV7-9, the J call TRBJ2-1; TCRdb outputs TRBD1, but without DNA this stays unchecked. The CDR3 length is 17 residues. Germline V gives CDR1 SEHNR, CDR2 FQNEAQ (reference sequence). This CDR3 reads CASPPIGGAVSYNEQFF.

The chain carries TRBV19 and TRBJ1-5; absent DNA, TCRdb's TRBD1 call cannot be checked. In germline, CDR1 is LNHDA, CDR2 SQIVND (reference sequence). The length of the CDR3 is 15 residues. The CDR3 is CASSPWDGSNQPQHF.